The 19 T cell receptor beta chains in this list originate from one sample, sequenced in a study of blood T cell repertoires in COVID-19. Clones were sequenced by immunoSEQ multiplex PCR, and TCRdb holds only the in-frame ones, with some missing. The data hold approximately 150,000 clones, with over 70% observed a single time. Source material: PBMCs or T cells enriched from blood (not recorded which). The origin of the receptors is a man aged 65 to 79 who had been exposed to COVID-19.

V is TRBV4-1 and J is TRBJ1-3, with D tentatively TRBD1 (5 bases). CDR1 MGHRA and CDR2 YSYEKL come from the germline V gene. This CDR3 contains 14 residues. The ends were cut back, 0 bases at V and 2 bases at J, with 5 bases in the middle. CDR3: CASSQEQAGNTIYF. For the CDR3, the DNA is TGCGCCAGCAGCCAAGAACAGGCTGGAAACACCATATATTTT.

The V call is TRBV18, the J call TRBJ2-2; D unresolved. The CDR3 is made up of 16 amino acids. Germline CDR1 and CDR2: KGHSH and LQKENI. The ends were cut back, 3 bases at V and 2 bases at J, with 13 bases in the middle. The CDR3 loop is CASSPTHERNTGELFF. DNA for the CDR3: TGTGCCAGCTCACCCACCCACGAGAGAAACACCGGGGAGCTGTTTTTT.

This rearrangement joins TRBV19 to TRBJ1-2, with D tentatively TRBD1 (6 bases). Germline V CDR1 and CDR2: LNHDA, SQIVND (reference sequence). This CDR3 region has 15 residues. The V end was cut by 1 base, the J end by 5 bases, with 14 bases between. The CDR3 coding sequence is TGTGCCAGTAGTATAGTATACCGGCAGGGGTATGGCTACACCTTC. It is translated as CASSIVYRQGYGYTF.

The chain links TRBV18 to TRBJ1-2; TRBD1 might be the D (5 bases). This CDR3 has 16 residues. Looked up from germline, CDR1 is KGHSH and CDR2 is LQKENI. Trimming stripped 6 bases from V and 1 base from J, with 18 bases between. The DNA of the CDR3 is TGTGCCAGCTCGCCTGGGGACTTTACAAGTAACTATGGCTACACCTTC. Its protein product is CASSPGDFTSNYGYTF.

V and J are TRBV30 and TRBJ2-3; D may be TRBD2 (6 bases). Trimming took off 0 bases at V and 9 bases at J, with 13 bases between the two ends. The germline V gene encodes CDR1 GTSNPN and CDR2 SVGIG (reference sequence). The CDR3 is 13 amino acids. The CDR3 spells CAWSVLGGRTQYF. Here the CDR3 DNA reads TGTGCCTGGAGTGTACTGGGGGGACGGACGCAGTATTTT.

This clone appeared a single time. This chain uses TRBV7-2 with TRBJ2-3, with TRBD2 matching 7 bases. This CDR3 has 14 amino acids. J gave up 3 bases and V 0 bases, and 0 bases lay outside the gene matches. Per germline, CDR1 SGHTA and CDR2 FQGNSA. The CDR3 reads CASSLASGTDTQYF. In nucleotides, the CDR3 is TGTGCCAGCAGCTTAGCTAGCGGGACAGATACGCAGTATTTT. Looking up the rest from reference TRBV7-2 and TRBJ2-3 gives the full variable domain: GAGVSQSPSNKVTEKGKDVELRCDPISGHTALYWYRQSLGQGLEFLIYFQGNSAPDKSGLPSDRFSAERTGGSVSTLTIQRTQQEDSAVYLCASSLASGTDTQYFGPGTRLTVL.

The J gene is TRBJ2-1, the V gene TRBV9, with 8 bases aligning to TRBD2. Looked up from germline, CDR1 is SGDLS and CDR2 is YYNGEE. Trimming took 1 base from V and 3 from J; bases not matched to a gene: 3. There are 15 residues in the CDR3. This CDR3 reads CASSVSSGDYNEQFF. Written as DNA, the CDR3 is TGTGCCAGCAGCGTAAGTAGCGGGGACTACAATGAGCAGTTCTTC.

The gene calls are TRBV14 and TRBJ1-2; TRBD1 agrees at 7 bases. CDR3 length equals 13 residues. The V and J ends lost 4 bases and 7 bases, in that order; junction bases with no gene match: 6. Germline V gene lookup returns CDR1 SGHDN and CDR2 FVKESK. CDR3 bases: TGTGCCAGCAGCCGATACCCAGGGGGTGGCTACACCTTC. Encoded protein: CASSRYPGGGYTF.

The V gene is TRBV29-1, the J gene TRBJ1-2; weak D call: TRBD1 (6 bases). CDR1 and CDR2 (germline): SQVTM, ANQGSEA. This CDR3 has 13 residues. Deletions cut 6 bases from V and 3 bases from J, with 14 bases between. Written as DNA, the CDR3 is TGCAGCGTCGCAGGGGAGGGGGACTATGGCTACACCTTC. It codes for CSVAGEGDYGYTF.

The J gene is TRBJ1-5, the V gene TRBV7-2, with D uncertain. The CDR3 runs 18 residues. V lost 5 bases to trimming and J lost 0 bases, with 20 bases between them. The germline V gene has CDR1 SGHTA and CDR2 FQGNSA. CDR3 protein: CASSPPNGGLNSNQPQHF. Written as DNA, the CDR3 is TGTGCCAGCAGCCCACCCAACGGAGGACTCAATAGCAATCAGCCCCAGCATTTT.

The CDR3 is CASSLSGVAGELFF. The DNA of the CDR3 is TGTGCCAGCAGTTTATCAGGGGTCGCCGGGGAGCTGTTTTTT. The V gene is TRBV28, the J gene TRBJ2-2, with a tentative D call TRBD1 (6 bases). Germline loops: CDR1 MDHEN, CDR2 SYDVKM. V shed 1 base and J shed 6 bases, with 9 bases lying between them. This CDR3 has 14 residues. The full variable domain, completed using reference TRBV28 and TRBJ2-2, is DVKVTQSSRYLVKRTGEKVFLECVQDMDHENMFWYRQDPGLGLRLIYFSYDVKMKEKGDIPEGYSVSREKKERFSLILESASTNQTSMYLCASSLSGVAGELFFGEGSRLTVL.

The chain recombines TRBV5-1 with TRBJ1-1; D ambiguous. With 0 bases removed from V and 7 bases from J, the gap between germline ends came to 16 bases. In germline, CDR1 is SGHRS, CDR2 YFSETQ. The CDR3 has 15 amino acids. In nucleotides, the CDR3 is TGCGCCAGCAGCTTGGGGGGAGCTAATGCAGGTGAAGCTTTCTTT. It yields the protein CASSLGGANAGEAFF.

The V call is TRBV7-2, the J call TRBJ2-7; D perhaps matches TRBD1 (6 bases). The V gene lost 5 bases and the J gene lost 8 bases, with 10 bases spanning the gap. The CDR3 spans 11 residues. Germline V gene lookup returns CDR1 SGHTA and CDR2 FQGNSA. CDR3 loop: CASSQGLKQYF. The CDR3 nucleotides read TGTGCCAGCAGCCAGGGGCTCAAGCAGTACTTC.

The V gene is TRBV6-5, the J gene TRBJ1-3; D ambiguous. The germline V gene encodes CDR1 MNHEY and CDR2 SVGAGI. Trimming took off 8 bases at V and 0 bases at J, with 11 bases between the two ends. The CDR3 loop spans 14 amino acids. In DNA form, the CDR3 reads TGTGCCAGCCGCCCGAGGAGCTCTGGAAACACCATATATTTT. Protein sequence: CASRPRSSGNTIYF.

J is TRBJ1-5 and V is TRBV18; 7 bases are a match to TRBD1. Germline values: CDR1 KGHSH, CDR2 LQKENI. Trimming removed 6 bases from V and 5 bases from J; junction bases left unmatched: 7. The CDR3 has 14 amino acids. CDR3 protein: CASSQTGADQPQHF. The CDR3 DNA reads TGTGCCAGCTCCCAAACAGGGGCGGATCAGCCCCAGCATTTT.

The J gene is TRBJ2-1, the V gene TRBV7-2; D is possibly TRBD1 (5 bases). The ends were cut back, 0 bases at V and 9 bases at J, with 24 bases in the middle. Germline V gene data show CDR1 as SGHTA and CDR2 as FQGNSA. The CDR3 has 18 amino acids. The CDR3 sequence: CASSLALITGRGRAEQFF. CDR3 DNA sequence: TGTGCCAGCAGCTTAGCTCTTATAACGGGTAGGGGCCGGGCTGAGCAGTTCTTC.

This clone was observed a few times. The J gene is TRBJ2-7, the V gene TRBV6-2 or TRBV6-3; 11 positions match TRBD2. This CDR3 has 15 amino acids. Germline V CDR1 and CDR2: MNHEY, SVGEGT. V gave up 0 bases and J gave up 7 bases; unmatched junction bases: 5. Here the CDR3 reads CASSYSTSGSGEQYF. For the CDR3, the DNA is TGTGCCAGCAGTTACTCAACTAGCGGGAGTGGGGAGCAGTACTTC.

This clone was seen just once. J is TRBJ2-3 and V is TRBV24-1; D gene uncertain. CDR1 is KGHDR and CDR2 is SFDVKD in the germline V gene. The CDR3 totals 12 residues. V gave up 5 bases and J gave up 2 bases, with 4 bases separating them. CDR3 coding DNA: TGTGCCACCAGTGCCTACACAGATACGCAGTATTTT. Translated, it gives CATSAYTDTQYF.

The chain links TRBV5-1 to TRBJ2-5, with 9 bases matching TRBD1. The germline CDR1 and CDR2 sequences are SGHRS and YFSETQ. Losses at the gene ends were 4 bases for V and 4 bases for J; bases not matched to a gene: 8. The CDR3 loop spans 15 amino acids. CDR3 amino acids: CASSPPQGAGETQYF. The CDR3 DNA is TGCGCCAGCAGCCCCCCACAGGGGGCTGGAGAGACCCAGTACTTC.